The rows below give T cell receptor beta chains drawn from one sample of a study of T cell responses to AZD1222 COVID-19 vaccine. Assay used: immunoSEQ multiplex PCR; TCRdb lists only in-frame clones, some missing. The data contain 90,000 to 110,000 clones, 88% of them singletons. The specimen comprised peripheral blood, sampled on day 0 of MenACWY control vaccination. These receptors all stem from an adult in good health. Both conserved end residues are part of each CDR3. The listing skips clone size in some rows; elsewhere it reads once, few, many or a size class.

CDR3: CASSIPQPYSNQPQHF
size: few
V: TRBV6-2/TRBV6-3
J: TRBJ1-5

CDR3: CASSGMNEQFF
size: -
V: TRBV11-2
J: TRBJ2-1

CDR3: CASSFSPGRGLGEQYF
size: -
V: TRBV5-1
J: TRBJ2-7

CDR3: CASSEGFLNTEAFF
size: -
V: TRBV6-1
J: TRBJ1-1

CDR3: CASSQDPQAQNYGYTF
size: once
V: TRBV4-1
J: TRBJ1-2

CDR3: CASSMRSQNTEAFF
size: -
V: TRBV5-1
J: TRBJ1-1

CDR3: CASSPRGRAGNTIYF
size: -
V: TRBV18
J: TRBJ1-3

CDR3: CAISESSNTGELFF
size: few
V: TRBV10-3
J: TRBJ2-2

CDR3: CASSQDVTGVYGYTF
size: -
V: TRBV6-2/TRBV6-3
J: TRBJ1-2

CDR3: CATSGTANTGELFF
size: -
V: TRBV7-2
J: TRBJ2-2